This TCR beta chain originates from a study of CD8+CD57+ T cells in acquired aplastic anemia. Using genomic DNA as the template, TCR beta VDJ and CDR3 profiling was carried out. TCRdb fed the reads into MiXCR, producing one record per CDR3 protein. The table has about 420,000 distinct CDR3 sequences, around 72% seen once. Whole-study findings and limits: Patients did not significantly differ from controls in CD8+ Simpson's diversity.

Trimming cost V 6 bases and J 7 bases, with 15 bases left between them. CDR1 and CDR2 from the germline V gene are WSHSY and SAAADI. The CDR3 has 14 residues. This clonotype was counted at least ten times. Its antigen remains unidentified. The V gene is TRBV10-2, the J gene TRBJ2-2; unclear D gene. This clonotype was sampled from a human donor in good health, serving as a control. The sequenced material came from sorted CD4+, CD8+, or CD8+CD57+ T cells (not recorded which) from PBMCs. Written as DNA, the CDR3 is TGCGCCAGCAGCACCGGGTTGGACCGCGGGGAGCTGTTTTTT. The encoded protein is CASSTGLDRGELFF.